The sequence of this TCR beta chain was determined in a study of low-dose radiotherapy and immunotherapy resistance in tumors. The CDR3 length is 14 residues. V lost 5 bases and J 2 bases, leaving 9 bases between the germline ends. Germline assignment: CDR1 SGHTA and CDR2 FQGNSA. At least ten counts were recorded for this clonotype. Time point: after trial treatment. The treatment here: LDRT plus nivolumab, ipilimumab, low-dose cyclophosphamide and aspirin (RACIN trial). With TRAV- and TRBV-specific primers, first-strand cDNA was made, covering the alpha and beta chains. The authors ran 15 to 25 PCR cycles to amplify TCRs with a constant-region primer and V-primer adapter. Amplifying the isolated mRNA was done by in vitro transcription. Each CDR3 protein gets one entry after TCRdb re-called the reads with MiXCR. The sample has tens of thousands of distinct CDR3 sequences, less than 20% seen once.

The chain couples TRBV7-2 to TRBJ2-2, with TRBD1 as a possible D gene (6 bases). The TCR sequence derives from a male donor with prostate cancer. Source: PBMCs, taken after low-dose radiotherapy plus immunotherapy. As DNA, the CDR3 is TGTGCCAGCAGCGACAGGCCAAACACCGGGGAGCTGTTTTTT. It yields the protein CASSDRPNTGELFF.